This T cell receptor beta chain stems from a study of blood T cell repertoires in COVID-19. The study recruited people aged about 18 to 89 years across roughly 25 US areas. Assignments of participants to cohorts depended upon their own reported clinical history. Sequenced by immunoSEQ multiplex PCR; TCRdb stores in-frame clones only, minus some. The sample records a few hundred thousand clones, 80% to 90% being singletons. This TCR derives from a woman aged 25 to 45 who had recovered from COVID-19. What was sequenced was PBMCs or T cells enriched from blood (not recorded which).

The DNA of the CDR3 is TGTGCCAGCAGTCCAATAGTAGGGGGCTACGAGCAGTACTTC. Protein product: CASSPIVGGYEQYF. The chain recombines TRBV28 with TRBJ2-7; possibly TRBD1 for D (6 bases). Trimming cost V 5 bases and J 3 bases, with 14 bases left between them. The germline gives CDR1 MDHEN, CDR2 SYDVKM. There are 14 residues in the CDR3.